This T cell receptor (beta chain) was recovered during a study of response to subunit inactivated influenza vaccine (dated 2018 in TCRdb). Background on the whole study: To follow how T cells responded to a trivalent subunit inactivated influenza vaccine, the researchers relied on deep quantitative profiling of the T cell receptor repertoire. What the authors observed across the whole study: According to the authors, only a limited number of new T cells may be recruited by each seasonal influenza vaccination.

The CDR3, cysteine through phenylalanine, is 17 amino acids long. Only CDR3 DNA remains: 51 bases, in frame from the first base. Trimming leaves V shorter by 6 bases and J shorter by 4 bases, with the junction holding 12 bases beyond the gene matches. Taken from the germline V gene, the CDR1 and CDR2 loops are MDHEN and SYDVKM. Libraries were prepared through RT-PCR. Reads for this sample came from an Illumina HiSeq 2500. TCRdb redid the processing of the public reads, applying fastp at Q25 and MiXCR, and retained in-frame beta chains. When rows share a CDR3 protein, they turn into one entry using the most common DNA and genes. The sample table contains about 160,000 distinct CDR3 sequences; only one count was recorded for roughly 10% of them. Roughly 33% of the sample is taken by the ten largest. Ten or more counts support this clonotype. It has no known antigen specificity. Base quality data are lacking; no much larger clone is found one base away.

The rearranged chain carries TRBV28 and TRBJ2-1, and 10 bases in between align with TRBD2. This clonotype was obtained from a man between 50 and 69 years old who received an inactivated influenza vaccine. Donor details come from another sample of the same person, matched by shared clones. Sample: CD8+ T cells sorted from PBMCs, taken around 25 months after vaccination. The nucleotide sequence reads as follows: TGTGCCAGCAGCGTGAGCGGGGGGGTCCTATTTTACAATGAGCAGTTCTTC. This is translated as CASSVSGGVLFYNEQFF.